The rows below give T cell receptor beta chains drawn from one sample of a study of T cell repertoires in cytomegalovirus infection. TCRdb processed the reads anew with MiXCR; each CDR3 protein has one entry. This sample has some 150,000 distinct CDR3 sequences, with under 8% found just once. Source material: PBMCs. The receptors originated from a human donor in good health (CMV status not recorded). Some clones in this sample may be carry-over from other donors' samples. Both conserved end residues are part of each CDR3. Fields, in order: clone size, V gene, D gene, J gene, CDR3 DNA, CDR3 protein. D genes are given only for firm matches. Size values are once, few and many counts, or a class for expanded clones, and some rows have none.

size: many; V: TRBV4-1; D: -; J: TRBJ1-2; DNA: TGCGCCAGCGGAAGGACAGAGGGAAACTATGGCTACACCTTC; CDR3: CASGRTEGNYGYTF
size: few; V: TRBV12-3/TRBV12-4; D: TRBD2; J: TRBJ2-3; DNA: TGTGCCAGCAGTGCAGCGGGGGTCTTGGATACGCAGTATTTT; CDR3: CASSAAGVLDTQYF
size: many; V: TRBV3-1; D: -; J: TRBJ2-1; DNA: TGTGCCAGCAGCCCCCTGGAGGGGCGCTACGGTGAGCAGTTCTTC; CDR3: CASSPLEGRYGEQFF
size: -; V: TRBV2; D: -; J: TRBJ2-5; DNA: TGTGCCAGCAGTCCCCAGGGACCCGGGCAAGAGACCCAGTACTTC; CDR3: CASSPQGPGQETQYF
size: -; V: TRBV4-3; D: -; J: TRBJ2-7; DNA: TGCGCCAGCAGCCAAGAACCCCCCGACGACAGGCCTAACTCCTACGAGCAGTACTTC; CDR3: CASSQEPPDDRPNSYEQYF
size: many; V: TRBV29-1; D: TRBD1; J: TRBJ2-7; DNA: TGCAGCGTTGAAGTGGGACAGAGACTGGGCTTC; CDR3: CSVEVGQRLGF
size: -; V: TRBV5-1; D: -; J: TRBJ2-1; DNA: TGCGCCAGCAGCTTGGTTGGGGATGAGCAGTTCTTC; CDR3: CASSLVGDEQFF
size: many; V: TRBV19; D: TRBD1; J: TRBJ1-1; DNA: TGTGCCAGTAGTAGGGTGACAGGGGGCTTCACTGAAGCTTTCTTT; CDR3: CASSRVTGGFTEAFF
size: few; V: TRBV12-3/TRBV12-4; D: -; J: TRBJ2-5; DNA: TGTGCCAGCACTTTACTTGGGGGCAGTGGGACCCAGTACTTC; CDR3: CASTLLGGSGTQYF
size: many; V: TRBV7-2; D: -; J: TRBJ1-4; DNA: TGTGCCAGCAGATCCCCCGCAACTAATGAAAAACTGTTTTTT; CDR3: CASRSPATNEKLFF
size: many; V: TRBV6-2/TRBV6-3; D: -; J: TRBJ1-5; DNA: TGTGCCAGCAGTTACTCCCCCGGGGGTGTTCAGCCCCAGCATTTT; CDR3: CASSYSPGGVQPQHF
size: -; V: TRBV2; D: -; J: TRBJ2-3; DNA: TGTGCCAGCAGTGAATATGGGGGGCCGGATACGCAGTATTTT; CDR3: CASSEYGGPDTQYF
size: -; V: TRBV20-1; D: TRBD1; J: TRBJ2-2; DNA: TGCAGTGCTAGAAGGACAGGGGCGTACACCGGGGAGCTGTTTTTT; CDR3: CSARRTGAYTGELFF
size: many; V: TRBV7-2; D: -; J: TRBJ1-5; DNA: TGTGCCAGCAGCTTGGTGGCACCCAATCAGCCCCAGCATTTT; CDR3: CASSLVAPNQPQHF
size: few; V: TRBV11-2; D: TRBD2; J: TRBJ2-3; DNA: TGTGCCAGCAGCTACTCGACTAGCGGGGCCCGCACAGATACGCAGTATTTT; CDR3: CASSYSTSGARTDTQYF
size: once; V: TRBV5-5; D: -; J: TRBJ1-5; DNA: TGTGCCAGCAGCTCTACAAGACCGGATGTGGACGGCAATCAGCCCCAGCATTTT; CDR3: CASSSTRPDVDGNQPQHF
size: many; V: TRBV7-2; D: TRBD1; J: TRBJ2-5; DNA: TGTGCCAGCTCAGGGGGAAACAGGAACCAAGAGACCCAGTACTTC; CDR3: CASSGGNRNQETQYF
size: -; V: TRBV2; D: -; J: TRBJ2-3; DNA: TGTGCCAGCAGCCGGGACCCTGCAGCAGATACGCAGTATTTT; CDR3: CASSRDPAADTQYF
size: -; V: TRBV19; D: -; J: TRBJ2-2; DNA: TGTGCCACTAGGAGACACAGGGTGACCGGGGAGCTGTTTTTT; CDR3: CATRRHRVTGELFF
size: many; V: TRBV19; D: TRBD2; J: TRBJ2-5; DNA: TGTGCCAGTAGTACGAGGACTAGCGGGCAAGAGACCCAGTACTTC; CDR3: CASSTRTSGQETQYF
size: many; V: TRBV27; D: TRBD1; J: TRBJ1-1; DNA: TGTGCCAGCAGTCACAGGGGTCCCCTGGCCCTGAACACTGAAGCTTTCTTT; CDR3: CASSHRGPLALNTEAFF
size: many; V: TRBV5-4; D: -; J: TRBJ2-7; DNA: TGTGCCAGCAGCTTCAGGACTAATGACGACGAGCAGTACTTC; CDR3: CASSFRTNDDEQYF
size: many; V: TRBV7-2; D: -; J: TRBJ1-5; DNA: TGTGCCAGCAGCTTGTCCCGGGATCAGCCCCAGCATTTT; CDR3: CASSLSRDQPQHF
size: few; V: TRBV20-1; D: TRBD1; J: TRBJ2-1; DNA: TGCAGTGCTACCCCGGGACAGGGCTCCTACAATGAGCAGTTCTTC; CDR3: CSATPGQGSYNEQFF
size: many; V: TRBV7-2; D: TRBD1; J: TRBJ1-4; DNA: TGTGCCAGCAGCTTAGATACAGGGGGTGAAAAACTGTTTTTT; CDR3: CASSLDTGGEKLFF
size: many; V: TRBV12-3/TRBV12-4; D: -; J: TRBJ1-1; DNA: TGTGCCAGCAGTTTTTCAGGGATTAACACTGAAGCTTTCTTT; CDR3: CASSFSGINTEAFF
size: few; V: TRBV13; D: TRBD1; J: TRBJ1-1; DNA: TGTGCCAGCAGCGAAGAGGGACAGCCGAACACTGAAGCTTTCTTT; CDR3: CASSEEGQPNTEAFF
size: many; V: TRBV7-2; D: TRBD1; J: TRBJ1-3; DNA: TGTGCCAGCAGACCTCCCCCGACAGGGCGGCCCGGAAACACCATATATTTT; CDR3: CASRPPPTGRPGNTIYF
size: many; V: TRBV11-2; D: -; J: TRBJ1-2; DNA: TGTGCCAGCAGCAACGAGGCCAGGGCCCGGGGCTACACCTTC; CDR3: CASSNEARARGYTF
size: many; V: TRBV29-1; D: -; J: TRBJ1-2; DNA: TGCAGCGTAGGGACTAGCCCCGATCCTAACTATGGCTACACCTTC; CDR3: CSVGTSPDPNYGYTF
size: -; V: TRBV5-6; D: -; J: TRBJ2-7; DNA: TGTGCCAGCAGCTTGGCCAGGAGCCCCTACGAGCAGTACTTC; CDR3: CASSLARSPYEQYF
size: few; V: TRBV9; D: -; J: TRBJ1-4; DNA: TGTGCCAGCAGCGTAGTTGGCAGGAAAGATGAAAAACTGTTTTTT; CDR3: CASSVVGRKDEKLFF
size: many; V: TRBV12-3/TRBV12-4; D: TRBD1; J: TRBJ1-5; DNA: TGTGCCAGCAGCGGGACAGGGCTCAATCAGCCCCAGCATTTT; CDR3: CASSGTGLNQPQHF
size: few; V: TRBV20-1; D: TRBD1; J: TRBJ2-5; DNA: TGCAGTGCTAGCAGGGGGCGCGGGCGGTTCCAAGAGACCCAGTACTTC; CDR3: CSASRGRGRFQETQYF
size: many; V: TRBV4-2; D: -; J: TRBJ2-5; DNA: TGTGCCAGCAGCCAAGAGGGGTACCAAGAGACCCAGTACTTC; CDR3: CASSQEGYQETQYF
size: many; V: TRBV12-3/TRBV12-4; D: TRBD2; J: TRBJ2-3; DNA: TGTGCCAGCAGTCCGAGGACTAGCGGGGGGAAAGATACGCAGTATTTT; CDR3: CASSPRTSGGKDTQYF
size: many; V: TRBV20-1; D: TRBD1; J: TRBJ2-5; DNA: TGCAGTGCGGACCAGACAGGGGGCGAGGAGACCCAGTACTTC; CDR3: CSADQTGGEETQYF
size: many; V: TRBV11-2; D: -; J: TRBJ2-1; DNA: TGTGCCAGCAGCAACCCCATGGCGAGGGATGAGCAGTTCTTC; CDR3: CASSNPMARDEQFF
size: -; V: TRBV12-3/TRBV12-4; D: -; J: TRBJ1-5; DNA: TGTGCCAGCAGTTTAGAGGGGGATGGGTCCCAGCATTTT; CDR3: CASSLEGDGSQHF
size: many; V: TRBV2; D: -; J: TRBJ1-5; DNA: TGTGCCAGCAGTGAAAACAGGGTAAATAATCAGCCCCAGCATTTT; CDR3: CASSENRVNNQPQHF
size: many; V: TRBV12-3/TRBV12-4; D: -; J: TRBJ2-5; DNA: TGTGCCAGCAGGCCTCAGGATCCGCAAGAGACCCAGTACTTC; CDR3: CASRPQDPQETQYF
size: many; V: TRBV6-6; D: -; J: TRBJ1-2; DNA: TGTGCCGCACAGGGTGGGACCAGTGGCTACACCTTC; CDR3: CAAQGGTSGYTF
size: many; V: TRBV28; D: -; J: TRBJ2-1; DNA: TGTGCCACAAAAATTTGGGGGGAGATCAATGAGCAGTTCTTC; CDR3: CATKIWGEINEQFF
size: many; V: TRBV7-3; D: -; J: TRBJ2-3; DNA: TGTGCCAGCAGCTTAGGGCGGCGGGGCGCAGATACGCAGTATTTT; CDR3: CASSLGRRGADTQYF
size: many; V: TRBV19; D: TRBD2; J: TRBJ2-3; DNA: TGTGCCAGTAGCGACCTGCGGGGGGGCCTCGCAGATACGCAGTATTTT; CDR3: CASSDLRGGLADTQYF
size: many; V: TRBV20-1; D: -; J: TRBJ2-5; DNA: TGCAGTGCGTCTGTCGGCTTAGGGGAAGAGACCCAGTACTTC; CDR3: CSASVGLGEETQYF
size: many; V: TRBV12-3/TRBV12-4; D: TRBD2; J: TRBJ2-2; DNA: TGTGCCAGCAGTTCACTAGCGGGGGGGCTCTATGACACCGGGGAGCTGTTTTTT; CDR3: CASSSLAGGLYDTGELFF
size: few; V: TRBV7-6; D: TRBD2; J: TRBJ2-1; DNA: TGTGCCAGCAGCCCCCAGCTAGCGGGGGGGCCCAATGAGCAGTTCTTC; CDR3: CASSPQLAGGPNEQFF
size: many; V: TRBV15; D: -; J: TRBJ1-5; DNA: TGTGCCACCAGCAGAGATGGGGTTACGCGGCCCCAGCATTTT; CDR3: CATSRDGVTRPQHF
size: many; V: TRBV7-2; D: -; J: TRBJ1-1; DNA: TGTGCCAGCAGCCCCTTCGGGAATGCTGAAGCTTTCTTT; CDR3: CASSPFGNAEAFF